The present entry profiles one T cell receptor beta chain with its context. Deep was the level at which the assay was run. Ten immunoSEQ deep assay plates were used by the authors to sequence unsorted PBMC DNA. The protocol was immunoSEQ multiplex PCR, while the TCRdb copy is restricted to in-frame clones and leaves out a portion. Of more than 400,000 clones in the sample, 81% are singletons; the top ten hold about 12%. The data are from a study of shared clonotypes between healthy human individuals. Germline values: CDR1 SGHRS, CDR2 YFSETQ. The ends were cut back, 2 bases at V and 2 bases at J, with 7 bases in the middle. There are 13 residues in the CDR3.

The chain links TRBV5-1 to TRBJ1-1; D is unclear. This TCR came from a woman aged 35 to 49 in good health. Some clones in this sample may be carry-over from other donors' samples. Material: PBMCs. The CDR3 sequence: CASSFDPNTEAFF. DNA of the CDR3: TGCGCCAGCAGCTTTGACCCAAACACTGAAGCTTTCTTT.